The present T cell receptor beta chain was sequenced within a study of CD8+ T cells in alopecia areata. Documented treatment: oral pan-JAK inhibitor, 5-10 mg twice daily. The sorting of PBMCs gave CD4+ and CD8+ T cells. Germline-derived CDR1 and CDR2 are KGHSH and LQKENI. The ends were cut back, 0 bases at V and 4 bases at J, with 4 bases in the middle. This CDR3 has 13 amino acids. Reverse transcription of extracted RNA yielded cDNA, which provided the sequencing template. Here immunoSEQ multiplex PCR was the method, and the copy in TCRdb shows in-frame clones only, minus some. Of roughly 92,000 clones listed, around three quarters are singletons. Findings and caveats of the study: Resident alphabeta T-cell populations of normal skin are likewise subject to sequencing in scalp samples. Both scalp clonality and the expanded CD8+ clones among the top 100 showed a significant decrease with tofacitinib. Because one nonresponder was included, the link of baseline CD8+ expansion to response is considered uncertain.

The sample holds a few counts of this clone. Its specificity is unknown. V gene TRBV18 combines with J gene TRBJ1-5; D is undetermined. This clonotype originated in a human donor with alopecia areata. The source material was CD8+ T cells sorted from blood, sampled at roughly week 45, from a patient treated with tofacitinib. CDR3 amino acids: CASSPPGNQPQHF. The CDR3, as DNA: TGTGCCAGCTCACCACCGGGAAATCAGCCCCAGCATTTT.